Following are 28 T cell receptor beta chains from one sample sequenced in a study of blood T cell repertoires in COVID-19. Some clones are missing from TCRdb's copy, which holds only in-frame ones; the method was immunoSEQ multiplex PCR. The table lists roughly 340,000 clones, about 89% of them singletons. The sequencing sample was made of peripheral blood. The receptor set was obtained from a woman between 25 and 40 years old with COVID-19, enrolled during active disease.

The genes are TRBV4-1 and TRBJ2-1; TRBD2 might be the D (5 bases). V was cut by 4 bases and J by 2 bases, with 15 bases left in between. This CDR3 has 16 residues. Germline CDR1 is MGHRA and CDR2 is YSYEKL. CDR3 amino acids: CASSPGVLETYNEQFF. The CDR3 DNA sequence: TGCGCCAGCAGCCCAGGCGTACTAGAAACCTACAATGAGCAGTTCTTC.

J is TRBJ2-1 and V is TRBV6-2 or TRBV6-3; D possibly corresponds to TRBD2 (6 bases). Germline CDR1 and CDR2: MNHEY and SVGEGT. The CDR3 spans 16 residues. V lost 6 bases, J lost 5 bases, and 20 bases lay in between. The CDR3 reads CASSKTETRLDNEQFF. The CDR3 DNA is TGTGCCAGCAGCAAAACCGAGACTAGATTAGACAATGAGCAGTTCTTC.

The chain is built from TRBV2 and TRBJ2-7; D possibly corresponds to TRBD2 (6 bases). V lost 4 bases and J 2 bases, leaving 9 bases between the germline ends. CDR1 SNHLY and CDR2 FYNNEI come from the germline V gene. This CDR3 has 13 amino acids. The CDR3 here is CASSGGTPYEQYF. CDR3 bases: TGTGCCAGCAGTGGTGGGACTCCCTACGAGCAGTACTTC.

The chain links TRBV28 to TRBJ2-1; 7 bases are a match to TRBD2. The CDR3 has 16 amino acids. The ends lost 5 bases at V and 6 bases at J; junction bases unmatched: 13. Per the germline V gene, CDR1 is MDHEN and CDR2 is SYDVKM. In nucleotides, the CDR3 is TGTGCCAGCAGTCGGACGGCGGGAGTAGGGCCCAATGAGCAGTTCTTC. Its translation: CASSRTAGVGPNEQFF. The full variable domain, with the rest looked up from reference TRBV28 and TRBJ2-1, is DVKVTQSSRYLVKRTGEKVFLECVQDMDHENMFWYRQDPGLGLRLIYFSYDVKMKEKGDIPEGYSVSREKKERFSLILESASTNQTSMYLCASSRTAGVGPNEQFFGPGTRLTVL.

J is TRBJ1-2 and V is TRBV5-6; 8 bases map to TRBD1. CDR3 length: 17 residues. V lost 7 bases and J lost 0; bases outside the gene matches: 14. CDR1 is SGHDT, CDR2 YYEEEE, per germline. As DNA, the CDR3 is TGTGCCAGCGGTAAACGGGACAGGCCCACCTCTAACTATGGCTACACCTTC. Protein product: CASGKRDRPTSNYGYTF.

The chain is built from TRBV4-1 and TRBJ2-3; 8 bases line up with TRBD1. Germline CDR1 MGHRA, CDR2 YSYEKL. With V trimmed by 4 bases and J by 4 bases, 16 bases remained unmatched. The CDR3 is 18 residues long. The CDR3 loop reads CASSLQDRVKVRSDTQYF. The CDR3 nucleotides are TGCGCCAGCAGCCTCCAGGACAGGGTAAAGGTCAGGTCAGATACGCAGTATTTT.

This chain links TRBV5-5 with TRBJ2-7, with D perhaps matching TRBD2 (5 bases). The CDR3 covers 13 residues. V lost 1 base, J lost 5 bases, and 10 bases lay in between. CDR1 is SGHKS and CDR2 is YYEKEE in the germline V gene (reference sequence). This CDR3 reads CASSLNGVDEQYV. The DNA of the CDR3 is TGTGCCAGCAGCTTGAACGGGGTTGACGAGCAGTACGTC.

The V call is TRBV6-2 or TRBV6-3, the J call TRBJ2-7; 7 bases align to TRBD1. Per the germline V gene, CDR1 is MNHEY and CDR2 is SVGEGT. This CDR3 spans 13 amino acids. After removal of 5 bases from V and 6 bases from J, the junction contained 7 bases not matched to a gene. The CDR3 reads CASSRPNRGEQYF. In DNA, the CDR3 is TGTGCCAGCAGTCGACCTAACAGGGGCGAGCAGTACTTC.

The rearrangement joins TRBV28 to TRBJ2-1, with TRBD2 matching over 9 bases. The CDR3 covers 14 residues. Trimming at V came to 7 bases and at J to 4 bases, leaving 5 bases not matched to a gene. Germline V gene sequence: CDR1 MDHEN, CDR2 SYDVKM. The CDR3 DNA is TGTGCCAGCAAGGGAGCGGGGGGTTACAATGAGCAGTTCTTC. This sequence encodes CASKGAGGYNEQFF.

V gene TRBV6-5 combines with J gene TRBJ2-2; maybe TRBD2 (6 bases). The V end lost 8 bases, the J end lost 2 bases, and 15 bases lay between the germline ends. CDR1 and CDR2 (germline): MNHEY, SVGAGI. This CDR3 contains 15 residues. DNA of the CDR3: TGTGCCAGCTGCCGGTTAGCGGCAAACACCGGGGAGCTGTTTTTT. It yields the protein CASCRLAANTGELFF.

V and J are TRBV19 and TRBJ2-4; TRBD2 matches at 9 bases. Trimming removed 4 bases from V and 6 bases from J; junction bases left unmatched: 13. The germline gives CDR1 LNHDA, CDR2 SQIVND (reference sequence). The CDR3 is made up of 17 amino acids. The CDR3 here is CASSTGGGRARRNIQYF. Here the CDR3 DNA reads TGTGCCAGTAGTACCGGCGGCGGGAGGGCCCGGCGAAACATTCAGTACTTC.

V gene TRBV14 combines with J gene TRBJ2-7; no reliable D call. Germline values: CDR1 SGHDN, CDR2 FVKESK. This CDR3 has 14 amino acids. V gave up 0 bases and J gave up 9 bases, with 15 bases separating them. The CDR3 sequence is CASSQDYSPAGQYF. CDR3 in DNA: TGTGCCAGCAGCCAAGACTACAGTCCCGCAGGGCAGTACTTC.

The CDR3 here is CASSRAPNQPQHF. The CDR3 nucleotides read TGCGCCAGCAGCCGGGCACCCAATCAGCCCCAGCATTTT. The chain combines TRBV4-3 with TRBJ1-5; unclear D gene. Germline-derived CDR1 and CDR2 are LGHNA and YSLEER. The CDR3 extends over 13 amino acids. With 4 bases removed from V and 3 bases from J, the gap between germline ends came to 7 bases.

The J gene is TRBJ2-3, the V gene TRBV6-2 or TRBV6-3, with TRBD2 identical over 14 bases. Germline V gene sequence: CDR1 MNHEY, CDR2 SVGEGT. The CDR3 sequence is 18 residues long. The ends lost 4 bases at V and 3 bases at J; junction bases unmatched: 9. As DNA, the CDR3 is TGTGCCAGCAGTTTCCCGGGACTAGCGGGGGACCCAACAGATACGCAGTATTTT. Amino acid sequence: CASSFPGLAGDPTDTQYF.

The J gene is TRBJ1-5, the V gene TRBV23-1, with unresolved D. TRBV23-1 is treated as an ORF (open reading frame) with a function not yet certain. The CDR3 has 17 amino acids. The V gene lost 2 bases and the J gene lost 3 bases, with 17 bases spanning the gap. The CDR3 here is CASSQVKTAALNQPQHF. In DNA form, the CDR3 reads TGCGCCAGCAGTCAAGTAAAGACTGCAGCACTCAATCAGCCCCAGCATTTT.

The chain uses TRBV11-3 and TRBJ2-3; TRBD1 agrees at 7 bases. Germline trimming cut 4 bases from V and 3 bases from J; bases unmatched to any gene: 1. The V gene's germline CDR1 is SGHNT and CDR2 YENEEA. The CDR3 covers 13 residues. In DNA, the CDR3 is TGTGCCAGCAGCTCGACAGGGACAGATACGCAGTATTTT. The encoded protein is CASSSTGTDTQYF.

CDR3 sequence reads: CATSDSGSLGLWQFF. In DNA, the CDR3 is TGTGCCACCAGTGACTCCGGGAGCTTAGGATTATGGCAGTTCTTC. This sequence joins TRBV24-1 and TRBJ2-1; D might be TRBD2 (6 bases). Trimming stripped 4 bases from V and 12 bases from J, with 21 bases between. CDR1 is KGHDR, CDR2 SFDVKD, per germline. This CDR3 spans 15 amino acids.

V usage is TRBV6-6 and J usage is TRBJ1-3, with 7 bases matching TRBD1. With 3 bases clipped from V and 2 bases from J, the junction kept 4 bases outside the gene matches. The CDR3 covers 15 residues. Germline CDR1 is MNHNY and CDR2 is SVGAGI (reference sequence). The CDR3 DNA is TGTGCCAGCAGTTATGGGCAGGGGGCTGGAAACACCATATATTTT. Encoded protein: CASSYGQGAGNTIYF.

The genes are TRBV7-9 and TRBJ1-1; D perhaps matches TRBD1 (5 bases). The V gene lost 5 bases and the J gene lost 6 bases, with 13 bases spanning the gap. The CDR3 contains 13 residues. Germline CDR1 and CDR2: SEHNR and FQNEAQ (reference sequence). In DNA form, the CDR3 reads TGTGCCAGCAGCACACACAGGTCCGCTGAAGCTTTCTTT. Translated, it gives CASSTHRSAEAFF. The full variable domain, with the rest looked up from reference TRBV7-9 and TRBJ1-1, is DTGVSQNPRHKITKRGQNVTFRCDPISEHNRLYWYRQTLGQGPEFLTYFQNEAQLEKSRLLSDRFSAERPKGSFSTLEIQRTEQGDSAMYLCASSTHRSAEAFFGQGTRLTVV.

V usage is TRBV10-3 and J usage is TRBJ1-2; D unclear. Germline lookup yields CDR1 ENHRY and CDR2 SYGVKD. The CDR3 has 11 residues. Between the trimmed V and J ends, which lost 0 bases and 7 bases, there was a span of 3 bases. The CDR3 is CAISESSGYTF. Written as DNA, the CDR3 is TGTGCCATCAGTGAGTCGAGTGGCTACACCTTC.

The V and J genes are TRBV5-5 and TRBJ2-5; the D gene is possibly TRBD1 (5 bases). V lost 0 bases, J lost 4 bases, and 10 bases lay in between. CDR3 length: 14 residues. CDR1 SGHKS and CDR2 YYEKEE come from the germline V gene (reference sequence). The CDR3 here is CASSLGGRVETQYF. The CDR3 nucleotides are TGTGCCAGCAGCTTGGGGGGCAGGGTAGAGACCCAGTACTTC.

The chain is built from TRBV13 and TRBJ1-6; no firm D call. The CDR3 is 12 amino acids. Germline loops: CDR1 PRHDT, CDR2 FYEKMQ (reference sequence). V was cut by 3 bases and J by 8 bases, with 5 bases left in between. CDR3 loop: CASSLEDSPLHF. In nucleotides, the CDR3 is TGTGCCAGCAGCTTGGAGGATTCACCCCTCCACTTT.

The chain couples TRBV5-4 to TRBJ1-2; D is perhaps TRBD1 (6 bases). The CDR3 covers 15 residues. CDR1 SGHNT and CDR2 YYREEE come from the germline V gene (reference sequence). V lost 3 bases and J 2 bases, leaving 14 bases between the germline ends. The CDR3 protein is CASSSRGTANYGYTF. The CDR3 bases are TGTGCCAGCAGCTCTAGGGGGACCGCGAACTATGGCTACACCTTC.

This rearrangement joins TRBV5-1 to TRBJ1-1; no definite D call. V was trimmed by 4 bases and J by 6 bases, leaving 13 bases between them. Germline V gene sequence: CDR1 SGHRS, CDR2 YFSETQ. The CDR3 consists of 13 residues. The CDR3 is CASSPRVDAEAFF. CDR3 DNA: TGCGCCAGCAGCCCCCGGGTCGACGCTGAAGCTTTCTTT.

This chain connects TRBV4-3 to TRBJ2-5; TRBD2 agrees at 8 bases. V shed 2 bases and J 6 bases; nucleotides not matched to a gene: 5. The CDR3 consists of 14 residues. Per germline, CDR1 LGHNA and CDR2 YSLEER. CDR3 sequence: CASSQYGGAQTQYF. DNA for the CDR3: TGCGCCAGCAGCCAATACGGGGGGGCTCAGACCCAGTACTTC.

The DNA for the CDR3 is TGTGCCACCCTGACAACCCTCTCCTCCGCGGGAGGGTCCAATGAGCAGTTCTTC. Its translation is CATLTTLSSAGGSNEQFF. The genes are TRBV18 and TRBJ2-1, with 9 nucleotides matching TRBD2. The ends lost 10 bases at V and 6 bases at J; junction bases unmatched: 22. CDR1 is KGHSH, CDR2 LQKENI, per germline. This CDR3 is 18 amino acids long.

CDR3 loop: CASSSVQGGINYGYTF. CDR3 in DNA: TGCGCCAGCAGCTCCGTCCAGGGGGGAATCAACTATGGCTACACCTTC. The V gene is TRBV5-1, the J gene TRBJ1-2; 7 bases fit TRBD1. Germline V gene sequence: CDR1 SGHRS, CDR2 YFSETQ. The CDR3 contains 16 residues. Trimming cost V 3 bases and J 2 bases; bases outside gene matches: 10.

This sequence joins TRBV10-3 and TRBJ2-1; 12 bases agree with TRBD1. This CDR3 is 14 amino acids long. With 5 bases clipped from V and 8 bases from J, the junction kept 4 bases outside the gene matches. Per the germline V gene, CDR1 is ENHRY and CDR2 is SYGVKD. In DNA, the CDR3 is TGTGCCATCAGTCCGGGACAGGGGGCGGATGAGCAGTTCTTC. This sequence encodes CAISPGQGADEQFF.